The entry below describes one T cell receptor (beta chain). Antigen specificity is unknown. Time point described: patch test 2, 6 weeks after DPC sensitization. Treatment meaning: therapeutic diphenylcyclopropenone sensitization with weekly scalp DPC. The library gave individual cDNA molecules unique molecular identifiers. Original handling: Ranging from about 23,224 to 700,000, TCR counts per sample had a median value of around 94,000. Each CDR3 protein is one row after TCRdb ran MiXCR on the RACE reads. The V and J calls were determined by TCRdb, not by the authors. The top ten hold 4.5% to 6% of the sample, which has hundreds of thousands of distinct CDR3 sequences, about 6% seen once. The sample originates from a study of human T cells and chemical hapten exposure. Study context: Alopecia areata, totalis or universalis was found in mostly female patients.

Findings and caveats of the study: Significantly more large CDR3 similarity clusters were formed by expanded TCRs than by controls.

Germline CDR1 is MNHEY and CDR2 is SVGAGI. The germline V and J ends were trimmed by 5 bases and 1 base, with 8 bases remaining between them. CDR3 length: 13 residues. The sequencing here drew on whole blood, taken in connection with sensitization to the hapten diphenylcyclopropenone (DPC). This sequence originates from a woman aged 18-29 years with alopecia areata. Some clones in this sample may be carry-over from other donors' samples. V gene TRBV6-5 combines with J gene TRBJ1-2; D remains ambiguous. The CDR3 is CASSLKYNYGYTF. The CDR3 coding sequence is TGTGCCAGCAGTCTAAAGTATAACTATGGCTACACCTTC.